These 24 T cell receptor beta chains originate from one sample sequenced in a study of blood T cell repertoires in COVID-19. Generated by immunoSEQ multiplex PCR, the TCRdb table keeps only in-frame clones and is missing some. The sample lists roughly 380,000 clones, roughly 86% occurring once. The sequencing sample was made of peripheral blood. The source is a human donor with acute or convalescent COVID-19. The donor label of this sample is uncertain.

The V and J genes are TRBV30 and TRBJ1-4, with D possibly matching TRBD1 (6 bases). V shed 2 bases and J shed 7 bases, with 14 bases lying between them. Looked up from germline, CDR1 is GTSNPN and CDR2 is SVGIG (reference sequence). The CDR3 has 14 residues. The CDR3 here is CAWSPLGQIEKLFF. The CDR3 DNA sequence: TGTGCCTGGAGTCCATTAGGACAGATTGAAAAACTGTTTTTT.

The genes are TRBV6-1 and TRBJ2-5; 8 bases align to TRBD1. Trimming removed 5 bases from V and 5 bases from J; junction bases left unmatched: 10. Germline lookup yields CDR1 MNHNS and CDR2 SASEGT. This CDR3 is built from 15 residues. The CDR3 here is CASSWGDRSGETQYF. The CDR3 DNA follows: TGTGCCAGCAGTTGGGGGGACAGGTCCGGCGAGACCCAGTACTTC.

The rearrangement links TRBV5-1 to TRBJ2-3; a possible D gene is TRBD2 (5 bases). Germline CDR1 and CDR2: SGHRS and YFSETQ. The CDR3 contains 17 residues. V lost 9 bases and J 2 bases, leaving 25 bases between the germline ends. In DNA, the CDR3 is TGCGCCACTGGCTACGGACTGCCATACTCCCACACAGATACGCAGTATTTT. Its protein product is CATGYGLPYSHTDTQYF. The whole variable domain, remainder taken from reference TRBV5-1 and TRBJ2-3, is KAGVTQTPRYLIKTRGQQVTLSCSPISGHRSVSWYQQTPGQGLQFLFEYFSETQRNKGNFPGRFSGRQFSNSRSEMNVSTLELGDSALYLCATGYGLPYSHTDTQYFGPGTRLTVL.

The V and J genes are TRBV29-1 and TRBJ1-3; D not resolved. The V end lost 7 bases, the J end lost 1 base, and 8 bases lay between the germline ends. CDR3 length equals 12 residues. The germline gives CDR1 SQVTM, CDR2 ANQGSEA. The CDR3 DNA sequence: TGCAGCGCCGACATTTCTGGAAACACCATATATTTT. Translated: CSADISGNTIYF. The entire variable domain, with the rest obtained from reference TRBV29-1 and TRBJ1-3, is as follows: SAVISQKPSRDICQRGTSLTIQCQVDSQVTMMFWYRQQPGQSLTLIATANQGSEATYESGFVIDKFPISRPNLTFSTLTVSNMSPEDSSIYLCSADISGNTIYFGEGSWLTVV.

The chain links TRBV18 to TRBJ1-5, with TRBD1 matching 11 bases. This CDR3 is built from 19 residues. Germline CDR1 and CDR2: KGHSH and LQKENI. V gave up 2 bases and J gave up 4 bases; unmatched junction bases: 13. The CDR3 sequence: CASSPGSGTGGFVNQPQHF. The CDR3 DNA sequence: TGTGCCAGCTCACCAGGGTCCGGGACAGGGGGGTTCGTTAATCAGCCCCAGCATTTT.

The chain recombines TRBV6-1 with TRBJ1-5; 7 bases align to TRBD1. CDR1 and CDR2 (germline): MNHNS, SASEGT. The V segment lost 0 bases and the J segment 6 bases; nucleotides outside the gene matches: 5. The CDR3 runs to 15 residues. DNA of the CDR3: TGTGCCAGCAGTGAAGCGGGACAGCGCGGTCAGCCCCAGCATTTT. Protein: CASSEAGQRGQPQHF.

This sequence joins TRBV11-2 and TRBJ2-2; the match to TRBD2 covers 7 bases. Germline lookup yields CDR1 SGHAT and CDR2 FQNNGV. The CDR3 is made up of 16 amino acids. Trimming cost V 5 bases and J 2 bases; bases outside gene matches: 8. The CDR3 region is CASSTAGGVNTGELFF. The CDR3 DNA follows: TGTGCCAGCAGCACAGCTGGGGGGGTCAACACCGGGGAGCTGTTTTTT.

The chain is built from TRBV7-9 and TRBJ1-4; maybe TRBD1 (5 bases). This CDR3 comprises 16 residues. Germline CDR1 SEHNR, CDR2 FQNEAQ (reference sequence). Trimming removed 5 bases at V and 3 bases at J, with 16 bases between. The CDR3 coding sequence is TGTGCCAGCAGCAGAGGCCCCAGGGCCTCTAATGAAAAACTGTTTTTT. Its translation: CASSRGPRASNEKLFF.

This clone was recorded once. The V gene is TRBV12-3 or TRBV12-4, the J gene TRBJ2-5; tentative D call: TRBD2 (5 bases). Trimming took 3 bases from V and 1 from J, leaving 6 bases between them. CDR3 length: 13 amino acids. CDR3 in amino acids: CASSFGSQETQYF. The DNA for the CDR3 is TGTGCCAGCAGTTTTGGGAGCCAAGAGACCCAGTACTTC.

The chain is built from TRBV7-9 and TRBJ1-4, with 9 bases fitting TRBD1. The CDR3 has 16 amino acids. Looked up from germline, CDR1 is SEHNR and CDR2 is FQNEAQ (reference sequence). The ends lost 5 bases at V and 5 bases at J; junction bases unmatched: 9. The CDR3 loop reads CASSIRTGAGNEKLFF. Here the CDR3 DNA reads TGTGCCAGCAGCATCAGGACAGGGGCCGGGAATGAAAAACTGTTTTTT.

V is TRBV4-1 and J is TRBJ1-1; D call uncertain. CDR1 and CDR2 (germline): MGHRA, YSYEKL. Trimming stripped 0 bases from V and 0 bases from J, with 5 bases between. CDR3 length equals 14 residues. CDR3 region: CASSQDHMNTEAFF. As DNA, the CDR3 is TGCGCCAGCAGCCAAGATCACATGAACACTGAAGCTTTCTTT.

The chain recombines TRBV2 with TRBJ1-4; perhaps TRBD1 as D (5 bases). Trimming took 6 bases from V and 7 from J, leaving 21 bases between them. Germline V gene sequence: CDR1 SNHLY, CDR2 FYNNEI. CDR3 size: 16 residues. For the CDR3, the DNA is TGTGCCAGCAGGGGGACTCCGGGGTTTCGAACTGAAAAACTGTTTTTT. It encodes CASRGTPGFRTEKLFF.

This clone was picked up one time. The rearrangement uses TRBV30 and TRBJ1-1; D unclear. Trimming removed 1 base from V and 0 bases from J, with 12 bases in between. This CDR3 is 15 amino acids long. The germline V gene encodes CDR1 GTSNPN and CDR2 SVGIG (reference sequence). The CDR3: CAWSGQTIMNTEAFF. CDR3 nucleotide sequence: TGTGCCTGGAGTGGGCAGACAATCATGAACACTGAAGCTTTCTTT.

This chain connects TRBV20-1 to TRBJ1-2; D not certain. Germline lookup yields CDR1 DFQATT and CDR2 SNEGSKA (reference sequence). This CDR3 comprises 11 residues. V was trimmed by 5 bases and J by 2 bases, leaving 6 bases between them. For the CDR3, the DNA is TGCAGTGCTCCCGGGAACTATGGCTACACCTTC. This sequence encodes CSAPGNYGYTF.

This clone was counted only a few times. The J gene is TRBJ1-2, the V gene TRBV19; TRBD1 might be the D (5 bases). Trimming pared 9 bases from V and 6 bases from J, leaving 14 bases between. Germline values: CDR1 LNHDA, CDR2 SQIVND (reference sequence). The CDR3 extends over 12 amino acids. DNA of the CDR3: TGTGCCAGAATCGGGGGGAAGAATGGCTACACCTTC. Amino acid sequence: CARIGGKNGYTF.

This chain joins TRBV3-1 (or the pseudogene TRBV3-2) and TRBJ2-5, with a possible D match to TRBD1 (5 bases). Germline V CDR1 and CDR2: LGHDT, YNNKEL (reference sequence). This CDR3 comprises 16 residues. Between the trimmed V and J ends, which lost 0 bases and 1 base, there was a span of 12 bases. CDR3 bases: TGTGCCAGCAGCCAAGATCTAGGGGTCCTCCAAGAGACCCAGTACTTC. It codes for CASSQDLGVLQETQYF.

This clone was observed a few times. The rearrangement links TRBV5-3 to TRBJ1-1; 7 bases map to TRBD1. TRBV5-3 counts as an open reading frame of uncertain function. V trimming: 7 bases; J trimming: 1 base; junction bases outside the gene matches: 7. The CDR3 has 14 amino acids. The CDR3 sequence: CARGPTGENTEAFF. DNA for the CDR3: TGTGCCAGAGGCCCTACAGGGGAGAACACTGAAGCTTTCTTT.

This chain connects TRBV30 to TRBJ1-2, with D perhaps matching TRBD1 (5 bases). Trimming removed 2 bases from V and 1 base from J, with 11 bases in between. Germline CDR1 and CDR2: GTSNPN and SVGIG (reference sequence). This CDR3 has 14 amino acids. The CDR3 spells CAWSSGPGNYGYTF. In DNA, the CDR3 is TGTGCCTGGAGTTCAGGGCCTGGTAACTATGGCTACACCTTC.

This chain's CDR3 is CASRKTSGRLTGELFF. Here the CDR3 DNA reads TGTGCCAGCAGAAAGACTAGCGGGAGGTTGACCGGGGAGCTGTTTTTT. The chain employs TRBV3-1 (or the pseudogene TRBV3-2) and TRBJ2-2, with TRBD2 matching 13 bases. Germline V gives CDR1 LGHDT, CDR2 YNNKEL (reference sequence). This CDR3 has 16 residues. The junction had 6 bases not matched to a gene; V was cut back by 6 bases and J by 5 bases.

The rearrangement links TRBV12-3 or TRBV12-4 to TRBJ2-7, with TRBD2 matching 8 bases. The CDR3 has 13 residues. V lost 5 bases and J lost 6; bases outside the gene matches: 6. CDR3 region: CASSSGRSGEQYF. The DNA of the CDR3 is TGTGCCAGCAGTAGCGGGAGAAGCGGCGAGCAGTACTTC.

This clone has just a few counts. V gene TRBV21-1 combines with J gene TRBJ2-7; TRBD2 is the table's D call, not checked against the DNA. TRBV21-1 is designated a pseudogene. This CDR3 spans 14 amino acids. CDR3 DNA sequence: TGTGCCAGCGCATTGGCCAGGGAGGTCTACGAGCAGTACTTC. This sequence encodes CASALAREVYEQYF.

This clone came up a few times. V gene TRBV7-9 combines with J gene TRBJ1-3; 8 bases match TRBD1. Germline V CDR1 and CDR2: SEHNR, FQNEAQ (reference sequence). V lost 5 bases and J lost 2; bases outside the gene matches: 5. CDR3 size: 15 residues. CDR3 nucleotides: TGTGCCAGCAGCCGCCCGGGACAGGCTGGAAACACCATATATTTT. It yields the protein CASSRPGQAGNTIYF.

The gene calls are TRBV30 and TRBJ2-2, with D tentatively TRBD1 (5 bases). Germline-derived CDR1 and CDR2 are GTSNPN and SVGIG (reference sequence). Trimming left V 7 bases short and J 1 base short, with 13 bases between. The CDR3 totals 14 residues. In DNA, the CDR3 is TGTGCCTCCAGGGTGTGGGGGAACACCGGGGAGCTGTTTTTT. It codes for CASRVWGNTGELFF.

The chain has TRBV4-1 and TRBJ2-5; 9 positions match TRBD1. The CDR3 is 15 amino acids. J was trimmed by 4 bases and V by 3 bases; bases with no gene match: 6. From germline, CDR1 is MGHRA and CDR2 YSYEKL. In DNA, the CDR3 is TGCGCCAGCAGCCAGCCGACAGGGGGTGCAGAGACCCAGTACTTC. Amino acids: CASSQPTGGAETQYF.